What follows are 31 T cell receptor beta chains derived from one specimen sequenced in a study of blood T cell repertoires in COVID-19. This table comes from immunoSEQ multiplex PCR, and its TCRdb copy is limited to in-frame clones, with some not included. Counted here are roughly 200,000 clones, around 83% occurring once; the ten biggest clones make up roughly 7.8%. Sequences were obtained from peripheral blood. These receptors were taken from a man aged 40-50 years with active or convalescent COVID-19.

V gene TRBV5-5 combines with J gene TRBJ1-1; D is possibly TRBD1 (5 bases). V was trimmed by 2 bases and J by 1 base, leaving 12 bases between them. The CDR3 spans 15 residues. In germline, CDR1 is SGHKS, CDR2 YYEKEE (reference sequence). CDR3 sequence: CASSFQGLTNTEAFF. CDR3 DNA: TGTGCCAGCAGCTTCCAGGGATTAACGAACACTGAAGCTTTCTTT.

V and J are TRBV7-9 and TRBJ1-4, with TRBD1 identical over 7 bases. The CDR3 sequence is 14 residues long. With 4 bases clipped from V and 6 bases from J, the junction kept 5 bases outside the gene matches. Germline V CDR1 and CDR2: SEHNR, FQNEAQ (reference sequence). The CDR3 sequence: CASSYQGGYEKLFF. Written as DNA, the CDR3 is TGTGCCAGCAGCTACCAGGGGGGTTATGAAAAACTGTTTTTT.

The J gene is TRBJ1-2, the V gene TRBV5-1; unclear D gene. The CDR3 contains 17 residues. CDR1 and CDR2 from the germline V gene are SGHRS and YFSETQ. Trimming stripped 4 bases from V and 3 bases from J, with 22 bases between. CDR3 coding DNA: TGCGCCAGCAGCCCCGTGACCAACTCAGGCCCCTACTATGGCTACACCTTC. This encodes CASSPVTNSGPYYGYTF.

This clone appeared a single time. This rearrangement joins TRBV6-4 to TRBJ1-6; tentatively, D is TRBD1 (5 bases). This CDR3 is 14 amino acids long. V lost 6 bases, J lost 11 bases, and 17 bases lay in between. The germline V gene encodes CDR1 MRHNA and CDR2 SNTAGT. In DNA, the CDR3 is TGTGCCAGCAGCCGGGACTTGACGCTTGCACCCCTCCACTTT. Translating gives CASSRDLTLAPLHF.

The V and J genes are TRBV6-1 and TRBJ1-2; TRBD1 is a possible D gene (5 bases). V lost 2 bases and J lost 4, with 14 bases in between. The CDR3 sequence is 15 residues long. Germline V CDR1 and CDR2: MNHNS, SASEGT. The CDR3 nucleotides read TGTGCCAGCAGTGAATCGGTCGGCAGGGTCTATGGCTACACCTTC. Translated, it gives CASSESVGRVYGYTF.

The gene calls are TRBV3-1 (or the pseudogene TRBV3-2) and TRBJ2-1; TRBD2 aligns across 7 bases. CDR1 LGHDT and CDR2 YNNKEL come from the germline V gene (reference sequence). The CDR3 contains 15 residues. After removal of 1 base from V and 0 bases from J, the junction contained 0 bases not matched to a gene. DNA of the CDR3: TGTGCCAGCAGCCAAGCTAGCGGCTCCTACAATGAGCAGTTCTTC. Its translation is CASSQASGSYNEQFF.

The V call is TRBV18, the J call TRBJ2-1, with D tentatively TRBD2 (5 bases). CDR3 length: 16 residues. Germline V gives CDR1 KGHSH, CDR2 LQKENI. Trimming shortened V by 6 bases and J by 8 bases, and 23 bases separated the two germline ends. The CDR3 DNA reads as TGTGCCAGCTCCCGCGGAGGAGCGGAATCCGTCTATGAGCAGTTCTTC. Translated, it gives CASSRGGAESVYEQFF.

In this sample, this clone turned up a few times. The chain joins TRBV28 to TRBJ1-2; 7 bases are a match to TRBD1. The CDR3 totals 14 residues. CDR1 is MDHEN and CDR2 is SYDVKM in the germline V gene. The J segment lost 3 bases and the V segment lost 6 bases, leaving 7 bases of the junction unmatched. The CDR3 is CASSPLQGYYGYTF. CDR3 DNA sequence: TGTGCCAGCAGCCCGCTACAGGGGTACTATGGCTACACCTTC.

The chain employs TRBV10-1 and TRBJ1-1; D may be TRBD1 (6 bases). V lost 3 bases, J lost 3 bases, and 14 bases lay in between. Germline loops: CDR1 WNHNN, CDR2 SYGVQD (reference sequence). The CDR3 loop spans 15 amino acids. The CDR3, as DNA: TGCGCCAGCAGTGACAGGGGTCGGCTGGACACTGAAGCTTTCTTT. Translating gives CASSDRGRLDTEAFF.

The V and J genes are TRBV10-3 and TRBJ2-7, with 10 bases that match TRBD2. This CDR3 is 13 amino acids long. Trimming removed 10 bases from V and 3 bases from J; junction bases left unmatched: 6. CDR1 and CDR2 (germline): ENHRY, SYGVKD. The CDR3 coding sequence is TGTGCCACCTTAGCGGGAGGAAGCTACGAGCAGTACTTC. It translates to CATLAGGSYEQYF.

The chain couples TRBV18 to TRBJ1-3; tentatively, D is TRBD1 (5 bases). The CDR3 is 15 residues long. Germline lookup yields CDR1 KGHSH and CDR2 LQKENI. V was trimmed by 2 bases and J by 4 bases, leaving 12 bases between them. CDR3 protein: CASSPNPKGGNTIYF. DNA of the CDR3: TGTGCCAGCTCACCAAACCCAAAGGGGGGAAACACCATATATTTT.

The gene calls are TRBV5-1 and TRBJ2-2; 7 bases match TRBD1. Germline CDR1 and CDR2: SGHRS and YFSETQ. Losses at the gene ends were 4 bases for V and 4 bases for J; bases not matched to a gene: 4. This CDR3 has 14 residues. The CDR3: CASSRQGGTGELFF. The CDR3 nucleotides read TGCGCCAGCAGCCGACAGGGTGGCACCGGGGAGCTGTTTTTT.

The CDR3 nucleotides are TGTGCCAGCAGCCCGGACAGGGACCGCTCACCCCTCCACTTT. Protein sequence: CASSPDRDRSPLHF. The chain joins TRBV7-9 to TRBJ1-6; 8 positions agree with TRBD1. The CDR3 contains 14 residues. Looked up from germline, CDR1 is SEHNR and CDR2 is FQNEAQ (reference sequence). J lost 10 bases, V lost 5 bases, and 7 bases had no gene match.

Only one count was recorded for this clone. The rearrangement joins TRBV7-2 to TRBJ2-1; 14 nucleotides agree with TRBD2. V lost 5 bases and J lost 5; bases outside the gene matches: 8. CDR1 and CDR2 from the germline V gene are SGHTA and FQGNSA. This CDR3 has 17 amino acids. The chain's CDR3 is CASSTRPGLAGDNEQFF. Here the CDR3 DNA reads TGTGCCAGCAGCACCCGACCGGGACTAGCGGGAGACAATGAGCAGTTCTTC.

The rearrangement joins TRBV7-2 to TRBJ2-7; weak D call: TRBD1 (6 bases). CDR3 length: 15 residues. Trimming stripped 1 base from V and 4 bases from J, with 14 bases between. Germline V gene sequence: CDR1 SGHTA, CDR2 FQGNSA. DNA of the CDR3: TGTGCCAGCAGCTTAGACAGGGCAGCCCAATACGAGCAGTACTTC. It specifies CASSLDRAAQYEQYF.

The V and J genes are TRBV2 and TRBJ1-6; D gene ambiguous. The CDR3 length is 16 residues. V lost 2 bases to trimming and J lost 7 bases, with 15 bases between them. Germline values: CDR1 SNHLY, CDR2 FYNNEI. In nucleotides, the CDR3 is TGTGCCAGCAGTGAAAACCCGCCGGCGGCCAATTCACCCCTCCACTTT. Its protein is CASSENPPAANSPLHF.

The rearrangement uses TRBV24-1 and TRBJ1-2, with 7 bases matching TRBD1. V dropped 4 bases and J dropped 8; count of bases not matched to a gene: 3. This CDR3 comprises 12 residues. In germline, CDR1 is KGHDR, CDR2 SFDVKD. This CDR3 reads CATSETGFGYTF. Here the CDR3 DNA reads TGTGCCACCAGTGAGACAGGGTTCGGCTACACCTTC.

V usage is TRBV5-8 and J usage is TRBJ1-2; 7 nucleotides align to TRBD1. The CDR3 loop spans 14 amino acids. Germline CDR1 SGHTS, CDR2 YDEGEE. V trimming: 4 bases; J trimming: 5 bases; junction bases outside the gene matches: 8. The CDR3 loop is CASSPQGVGYGYTF. The CDR3 nucleotides read TGTGCCAGCAGCCCCCAGGGGGTCGGATATGGCTACACCTTC.

The chain has TRBV24-1 and TRBJ2-5, with D possibly matching TRBD2 (5 bases). Between the trimmed V and J ends, which lost 5 bases and 9 bases, there was a span of 12 bases. The length of the CDR3 is 12 residues. The germline V gene has CDR1 KGHDR and CDR2 SFDVKD. The CDR3 coding sequence is TGTGCCACCAGTGCGGGGAGTGCGCCCCAGTACTTC. Translated, it gives CATSAGSAPQYF.

The sample holds one count of this clone. This chain connects TRBV3-1 (or the pseudogene TRBV3-2) to TRBJ2-5; 15 nucleotides line up with TRBD2. V lost 4 bases, J lost 1 base, and 1 base stayed unmatched. The CDR3 covers 16 residues. CDR1 and CDR2 from the germline V gene are LGHDT and YNNKEL (reference sequence). The chain's CDR3 is CASSRGLAGGQETQYF. The CDR3 region has the DNA TGTGCCAGCAGCCGGGGACTAGCGGGGGGCCAAGAGACCCAGTACTTC.

This chain links TRBV7-3 with TRBJ2-1, with a possible D match to TRBD2 (6 bases). The ends were cut back, 5 bases at V and 3 bases at J, with 20 bases in the middle. The CDR3 totals 17 residues. Germline CDR1 and CDR2: SGHTA and FQGTGA. CDR3 DNA sequence: TGTGCCAGCAGCCTGACCATCGGGGGAGCAAACTACAATGAGCAGTTCTTC. The encoded protein is CASSLTIGGANYNEQFF.

On this clone: The same CDR3 also results from other DNA sequences found in this sample. The chain carries TRBV11-2 and TRBJ1-1; TRBD1 matches 8 bases. The V gene's germline CDR1 is SGHAT and CDR2 FQNNGV. With 5 bases clipped from V and 1 base from J, the junction kept 3 bases outside the gene matches. CDR3 length: 14 amino acids. CDR3 DNA sequence: TGTGCCAGCAGCGGAGGACAGGGGAACACTGAAGCTTTCTTT. Amino acid sequence: CASSGGQGNTEAFF.

V and J are TRBV5-4 and TRBJ2-1, with 7 bases aligning to TRBD2. V lost 4 bases, J lost 4 bases, and 5 bases stayed unmatched. Germline CDR1 is SGHNT and CDR2 is YYREEE (reference sequence). The CDR3 runs to 14 residues. Written as DNA, the CDR3 is TGTGCCAGCAGCCGACCTAGCGGATACAATGAGCAGTTCTTC. Protein: CASSRPSGYNEQFF.

The chain combines TRBV14 with TRBJ2-3, with 11 bases that match TRBD1. Germline V gene sequence: CDR1 SGHDN, CDR2 FVKESK. The junction had 4 bases not matched to a gene; V was cut back by 4 bases and J by 1 base. The CDR3 is made up of 16 amino acids. The CDR3 is CASSLGTGGRTDTQYF. CDR3 nucleotides: TGTGCCAGCAGCCTCGGGACAGGGGGGCGCACAGATACGCAGTATTTT.

This clone has a single count. This chain links TRBV28 with TRBJ1-4; 7 nucleotides agree with TRBD1. V trimming: 8 bases; J trimming: 0 bases; junction bases outside the gene matches: 6. The CDR3 is made up of 15 amino acids. Per germline, CDR1 MDHEN and CDR2 SYDVKM. The CDR3 here is CASRTGAATNEKLFF. The DNA of the CDR3 is TGTGCCAGCCGGACAGGAGCTGCAACTAATGAAAAACTGTTTTTT.

The rearrangement links TRBV10-3 to TRBJ2-7; 11 nucleotides match TRBD2. The CDR3 is 14 amino acids. V shed 1 base, J shed 7 bases, and the junction held 3 bases outside the gene matches. Germline V gene data show CDR1 as ENHRY and CDR2 as SYGVKD. In nucleotides, the CDR3 is TGTGCCATCAGTGAGTTAGCGGGAGGGGAAGAGCAGTACTTC. Its protein product is CAISELAGGEEQYF.

This chain joins TRBV7-9 and TRBJ1-5; D ambiguous. Between the trimmed V and J ends, which lost 4 bases and 7 bases, there was a span of 8 bases. The CDR3 runs 12 residues. CDR1 is SEHNR and CDR2 is FQNEAQ in the germline V gene (reference sequence). The CDR3 DNA follows: TGTGCCAGCAGCTCTGACAAGCAGCCCCAGCATTTT. Its protein product is CASSSDKQPQHF. Looking up the rest from reference TRBV7-9 and TRBJ1-5 gives the full variable domain: DTGVSQNPRHKITKRGQNVTFRCDPISEHNRLYWYRQTLGQGPEFLTYFQNEAQLEKSRLLSDRFSAERPKGSFSTLEIQRTEQGDSAMYLCASSSDKQPQHFGDGTRLSIL.

The chain combines TRBV7-6 with TRBJ2-1; the D gene is possibly TRBD1 (5 bases). The CDR3 consists of 14 residues. V was trimmed by 1 base and J by 7 bases, leaving 11 bases between them. Germline CDR1 is SGHVS and CDR2 is FNYEAQ. The CDR3 region has the DNA TGTGCCAGCAGCTTAGAAGGGGCGATGAATGAGCAGTTCTTC. It encodes CASSLEGAMNEQFF.

This clone came up once. The chain has TRBV10-3 and TRBJ2-1; 9 bases are shared with TRBD2. Germline V CDR1 and CDR2: ENHRY, SYGVKD. The length of the CDR3 is 15 residues. Trimming cost V 3 bases and J 6 bases; bases outside gene matches: 6. Here the CDR3 DNA reads TGTGCCATCAGTGACGGGCTAGCGGGACTCAATGAGCAGTTCTTC. Translated, it gives CAISDGLAGLNEQFF.

This chain joins TRBV7-2 and TRBJ2-7; 8 bases are a match to TRBD2. The CDR3 is 15 residues long. The V and J ends lost 5 bases and 3 bases, in that order; junction bases with no gene match: 9. Germline assignment: CDR1 SGHTA and CDR2 FQGNSA. CDR3 bases: TGTGCCAGCAGCCGGACTAGCTTGGGAGTCTACGAGCAGTACTTC. This codes for CASSRTSLGVYEQYF.

This clone was counted a few times. Different DNA sequences within this sample yield the same CDR3. The chain combines TRBV27 with TRBJ1-6; 7 bases match TRBD1. V gave up 5 bases and J gave up 3 bases; unmatched junction bases: 10. The CDR3 totals 17 residues. Looked up from germline, CDR1 is MNHEY and CDR2 is SMNVEV (reference sequence). The DNA of the CDR3 is TGTGCCAGCAGTCCAAGTAGAGGGGGCTTCTATAATTCACCCCTCCACTTT. This sequence encodes CASSPSRGGFYNSPLHF.